This T cell receptor (beta chain) was captured in a study of blood T cell repertoires in COVID-19. Study background: T cells, B-cell-depleted T cells, or PBMCs supplied cDNA or gDNA.

V was pared by 5 bases and J by 2 bases, with 12 bases between. The CDR3 is 15 residues long. CDR1 is LNHDA and CDR2 is SQIVND in the germline V gene (reference sequence). Authors' processing steps: It was from reference gene primer amplification that nucleated cell counts were estimated. Sequencing used immunoSEQ multiplex PCR; TCRdb keeps in-frame clones, though not all of them. V, J and clone size reflect that table, while D and trimming were determined from the DNA. The table includes approximately 31,000 clones, roughly 86% detected once. This sequence originates from a human donor with active COVID-19. The donor label of this sample is uncertain. The sequenced material came from peripheral blood. The chain uses TRBV19 and TRBJ1-4; unclear D gene. CDR3 region: CASSSRGYTNEKLFF. CDR3 coding DNA: TGTGCCAGTAGTTCCCGAGGGTACACTAATGAAAAACTGTTTTTT.